The clone carrying this TCR beta chain was found a few times. The antigen is unknown. The sample is drawn from a study of blood T cells in healthy people across ages. Then a second PCR, running about 6 to 11 cycles, was carried out with a sample-barcoded 5' primer and a J-beta primer mix. CDR3-containing paired-end reads numbered at least 2.5 million in each sample. TCRdb analysed the 5' RACE reads with MiXCR anew, one entry per CDR3 protein. The sample includes roughly 900,000 distinct CDR3 sequences, about 48% of them seen just once. This CDR3 has 15 residues. The V end was cut by 2 bases, the J end by 9 bases, with 19 bases between. Study findings and constraints: Per-million-T-cell TCR beta diversity fell roughly linearly with age. Versus aged donors, long-lived donors had higher diversity and more naive CD4+ cells. Any changes in expanded clonotypes were possibly confounded, as donor CMV status remained unknown.

This TCR was recovered from a man aged 30 to 39 in good health. Sequencing was carried out using blood. The rearrangement joins TRBV12-3 or TRBV12-4 to TRBJ2-5; D might be TRBD1 (5 bases). CDR3 loop: CASSLYQADSRAQYF. The CDR3 DNA follows: TGTGCCAGCAGTTTATATCAGGCCGATTCCAGGGCCCAGTACTTC.